The present TCR beta chain was sequenced within a study of blood T cell repertoires in COVID-19 (TCRdb year 2020). Regarding the research as a whole: The collaborator samples originated in the United States, Italy and Spain and spanned the acute and convalescent phases of COVID-19. Nearly every sample came with metadata listing a de-identified subject ID, COVID-19 status, age in years and sex. Subjects who had been exposed to COVID-19, were actively infected with it, or had recovered from it provided the deeply sampled blood TCRbeta repertoires that made up the dataset. The repertoires were released in a freely available public database intended as a resource for research on the immune response to SARS-CoV-2. The samples were drawn from the first 160 participants of the ongoing ImmuneRACE study and from roughly 1,300 subjects provided by 6 global collaborators. HLA class I and class II types, where available, came from metadata supplied by the sample provider rather than from assay-based typing. The material from the prospective study consisted of cDNA or gDNA derived from T cells, B-cell-depleted T cells, or PBMCs.

The CDR3, cysteine through phenylalanine, is 13 amino acids long. The entry retains the CDR3 DNA only, 39 bases that are in frame from base 1. V is cut by 2 bases and J by 8 bases, and the space between the germline ends is 7 bases. Per the germline V gene (reference sequence), MNHEY is the CDR1 and SMNVEV is the CDR2. TCRbeta CDR3 regions were amplified from genomic DNA using the immunoSEQ Assay, a bias-controlled multiplex PCR. The original methods were these. Within the assay, amplification of reference gene primers was used to estimate how many nucleated cells each sample contained. Sequence reads were collapsed and filtered to measure the absolute abundance of every unique TCRbeta CDR3 rearrangement. For each sample, productive Simpson clonality was calculated by taking the square root of Simpson's diversity index across productive rearrangements. TCRdb limited this immuneACCESS table to in-frame rearrangements with V and J called. A share of clones is missing; checked studies link under half to unresolved V genes, and the rest is unexplained. V and J calls and clone size are as listed in that table; D and trimming were resolved from the DNA. Across this sample there are approximately 250,000 clones, with approximately 83% seen only once. The ten largest clonotypes hold approximately 5.7% of the sample.

Each collaborating institution followed its own protocols to collect whole blood in K2EDTA tubes. For TCRbeta analysis, collaborator samples were shipped as frozen whole blood, as isolated PBMCs, or as DNA extracted from either sample type. This clone was found a few times. Its recognized antigen is unknown. The record has no base qualities; no much larger clone is one base away. Overall results and qualifications from the work: Clinical and demographic metadata were provided uncurated, with the amount varying by source and participant.

The chain was built from TRBV27 and TRBJ1-6; TRBD1 could be the D gene, as 6 bases match. The sequencing sample was made of peripheral blood. The clonotype comes from a human donor in a cohort sampled during active COVID-19. The sequenced DNA: TGTGCCAGCAGTTTAAAGGGGGATTCACCCCTCCACTTT. This encodes CASSLKGDSPLHF.